A selection of T cell receptor beta chains follows, all from one sample in a study of blood T cell repertoires in COVID-19. Clones were read by immunoSEQ multiplex PCR, and TCRdb kept only the in-frame ones, dropping some. The sample consists of more than 250,000 clones, about 87% of them appearing once. Material for sequencing was peripheral blood. Source of these receptors: a human donor in a cohort sampled during active COVID-19. CDR3s leave out the opening cysteine and the closing phenylalanine or tryptophan.

>TRBV6-5|TRBJ1-2
ASSQQGRVVGGYT
>TRBV19|TRBJ1-1
ASSITGVQGRNTEAF
>TRBV10-3|TRBJ1-5
AIRAPVSNQPQH
>TRBV18|TRBJ2-1
ASSPRLAGATPYNEQF
>TRBV4-2|TRBJ2-5
ASSQDRRLAVN
>TRBV5-8|TRBJ2-6
ASSLGRVSGANVLT
>TRBV7-6|TRBJ2-5
ASSPRDGGAQY
>TRBV11-2|TRBJ2-3
ASSLEGGDLRGRDTQY
>TRBV11-2|TRBJ2-7
ASSSFTYSYEQY
>TRBV6-4|TRBJ2-3
ASSDEAFTDTQY
>TRBV7-2|TRBJ1-2
ASSINPGTGKGYGYT
>TRBV5-6|TRBJ1-2
ASSLDRAGYGYT
>TRBV28|TRBJ2-7
ASSLSQGYGEQY
>TRBV29-1|TRBJ2-1
SVGKGGRGDEQF
>TRBV7-3|TRBJ2-5
ASSLEGGTETQY
>TRBV7-6|TRBJ2-2
ASSPGTRDTGELF
>TRBV4-1|TRBJ2-7
ASSQIPGGPREQY
>TRBV19|TRBJ2-1
ASSILEVAGRSEQF
>TRBV5-1|TRBJ2-7
ASSTPKKEGTDYEQY
>TRBV7-3|TRBJ2-1
ASSPGLVADNEQF
>TRBV7-8|TRBJ1-1
ASSWRTFGNPF
>TRBV7-2|TRBJ2-7
ASSLVQGSEQY
>TRBV18|TRBJ1-1
ASSPWQNTEAF
>TRBV4-2|TRBJ2-7
ASSQLKREVGEQY
>TRBV14|TRBJ2-3
ASSQDWILMDTQY
>TRBV29-1|TRBJ1-1
SVGQGSTEAF
>TRBV7-2|TRBJ1-3
ASSPARDREGGNTIY
>TRBV4-3|TRBJ1-5
ASSHNQTEKGNQPQH
>TRBV11-2|TRBJ2-4
ASSEGDSKNIQY
>TRBV4-2|TRBJ1-4
ASSQDRGNEKLF
>TRBV11-2|TRBJ2-1
ASSPGRALDNEQF
>TRBV6-5|TRBJ2-5
ASRSIQGSETQY
>TRBV19|TRBJ2-3
ASRAGLPTDTQY
>TRBV3-1/TRBV3-2|TRBJ1-1
ASSRGGNTEAF
>TRBV18|TRBJ2-1
ASSPVPGEYNEQF
>TRBV12-3/TRBV12-4|TRBJ1-5
ASAGGNQPQH
>TRBV5-1|TRBJ2-7
ASSLATGVSEQY
>TRBV6-5|TRBJ1-2
ASSYAATQPNYGYT
>TRBV18|TRBJ2-5
ASSRVQGQETQY
>TRBV15|TRBJ2-1
ATSRNPGQYNEQF
>TRBV2|TRBJ2-5
ASSDTGWQETQY
>TRBV19|TRBJ1-6
ASSTTGEGNSPLH
>TRBV7-3|TRBJ1-1
ASSPGTGRGTEAF
>TRBV6-2/TRBV6-3|TRBJ1-5
ASSYPGVEEGRGYSNQPQH
>TRBV2|TRBJ2-2
ASRLPGNTGELF
>TRBV4-3|TRBJ1-6
ASSHNDRESSPLH
>TRBV6-2/TRBV6-3|TRBJ2-7
ASSSRRYEQY
>TRBV5-8|TRBJ1-2
ASRSDRAHGYT
>TRBV7-9|TRBJ2-7
ASSLAGRGDSYEQY
>TRBV5-1|TRBJ2-5
ASSLGSGYGQETQY